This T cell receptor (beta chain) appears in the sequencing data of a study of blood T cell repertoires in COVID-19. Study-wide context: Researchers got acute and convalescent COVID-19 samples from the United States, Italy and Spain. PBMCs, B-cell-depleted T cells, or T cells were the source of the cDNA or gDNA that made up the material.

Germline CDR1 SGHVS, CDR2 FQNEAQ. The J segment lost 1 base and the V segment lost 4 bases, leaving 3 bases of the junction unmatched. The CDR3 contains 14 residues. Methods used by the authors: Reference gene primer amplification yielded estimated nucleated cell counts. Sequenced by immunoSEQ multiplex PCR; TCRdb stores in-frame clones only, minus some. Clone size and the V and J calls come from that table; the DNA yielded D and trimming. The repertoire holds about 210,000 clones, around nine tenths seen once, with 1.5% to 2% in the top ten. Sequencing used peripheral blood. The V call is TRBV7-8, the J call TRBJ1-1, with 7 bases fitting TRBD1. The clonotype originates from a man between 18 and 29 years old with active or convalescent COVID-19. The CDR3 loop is CASSSGQPNTEAFF. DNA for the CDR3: TGTGCCAGCAGCTCGGGACAGCCGAACACTGAAGCTTTCTTT.